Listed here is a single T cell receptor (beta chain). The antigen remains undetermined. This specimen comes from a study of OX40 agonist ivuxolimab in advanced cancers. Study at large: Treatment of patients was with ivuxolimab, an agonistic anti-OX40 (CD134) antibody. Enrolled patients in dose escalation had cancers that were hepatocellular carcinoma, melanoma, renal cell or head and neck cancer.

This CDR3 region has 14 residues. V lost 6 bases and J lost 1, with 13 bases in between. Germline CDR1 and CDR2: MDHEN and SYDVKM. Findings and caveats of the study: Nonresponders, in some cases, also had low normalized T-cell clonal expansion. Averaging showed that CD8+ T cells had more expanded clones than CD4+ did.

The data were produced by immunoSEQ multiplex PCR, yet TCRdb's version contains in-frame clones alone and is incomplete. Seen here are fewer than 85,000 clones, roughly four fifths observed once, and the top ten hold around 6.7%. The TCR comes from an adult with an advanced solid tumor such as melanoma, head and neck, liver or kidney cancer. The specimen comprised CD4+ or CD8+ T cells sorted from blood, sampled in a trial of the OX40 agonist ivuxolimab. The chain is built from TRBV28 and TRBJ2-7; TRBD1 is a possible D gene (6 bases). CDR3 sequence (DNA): TGTGCCAGCAGGGGGGAGACAGGATCCTACGAGCAGTACTTC. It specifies CASRGETGSYEQYF.